This T cell receptor beta chain comes out of a study of T cell changes during pregnancy in multiple sclerosis. Germline V CDR1 and CDR2: SGHNT, YYREEE (reference sequence). The ends were cut back, 2 bases at V and 7 bases at J, with 9 bases in the middle. The CDR3 runs 12 residues. Clones were sequenced by immunoSEQ multiplex PCR, and TCRdb holds only the in-frame ones, with some missing. The sample lists 45,000 to 65,000 clones; 80% to 95% were seen once. The chain joins TRBV5-4 to TRBJ1-1; D unresolved. The TCR originated in a female donor in good health, enrolled as a control in a pregnancy study. The sample in question was peripheral blood, obtained after pregnancy. Here the CDR3 DNA reads TGTGCCAGCAGCTTTACACGGGGTGAAGCTTTCTTT. It codes for CASSFTRGEAFF.